This T cell receptor (beta chain) stems from a study of T cells in Graves' hyperthyroidism and ophthalmopathy. The study's findings and limits: The authors' 13 V-J model separated ophthalmopathy from stable hyperthyroidism.

This CDR3 has 16 residues. From germline, CDR1 is LGHNA and CDR2 YNFKEQ. J lost 3 bases, V lost 4 bases, and 7 bases had no gene match. Using RNA transcripts as the source, TCR beta CDR3 regions were amplified. Primed by the HTBI set, a first-round RT-PCR was run on the TCR CDR3. TCRdb reanalysed the multiplex PCR reads using MiXCR and keeps one entry per CDR3 protein. Of 250,000 to 350,000 distinct CDR3 sequences detected, approximately 17% appear once; the ten largest clones hold around 55%. This clonotype was counted ten times or more. Its specificity is not known. The gene calls are TRBV4-2 and TRBJ2-1; 9 bases are shared with TRBD2. The sequence was obtained from a woman aged 60 to 75 with Graves' ophthalmopathy. Material: blood. CDR3 region: CASSREASGVYNEQFF. CDR3 in DNA: TGTGCCAGCAGCCGGGAAGCTAGCGGGGTCTACAATGAGCAGTTCTTC.